This T cell receptor beta chain is drawn from a study of human CD8 memory T cell subsets. Germline CDR1 SNHLY, CDR2 FYNNEI. CDR3 length equals 14 residues. Magnetic separation of the negative type served to enrich total CD8+ T cells. UMI-labeled 5' RACE was used, and it produced the TCR beta libraries. TCRdb reprocessed the 5' RACE reads and reports one entry per CDR3 protein, with no DNA. In all, the sample yields about 5,400 distinct CDR3 sequences. The chain has TRBV2 and TRBJ2-7; TCRdb picks TRBD1, but there is no DNA to check that call. The sequence was obtained from a human donor in good health. The source material was CD8+ effector memory T cells (TEM) sorted from PBMCs. Subset of the sample: effector memory CD8 T cells, CCR7- CD45RO+ CD95+. Here the CDR3 reads CASRAEGVLYEQYF. The full variable domain, rest sourced from reference TRBV2 and TRBJ2-7, is EPEVTQTPSHQVTQMGQEVILRCVPISNHLYFYWYRQILGQKVEFLVSFYNNEISEKSEIFDDQFSVERPDGSNFTLKIRSTKLEDSAMYFCASRAEGVLYEQYFGPGTRLTVT.